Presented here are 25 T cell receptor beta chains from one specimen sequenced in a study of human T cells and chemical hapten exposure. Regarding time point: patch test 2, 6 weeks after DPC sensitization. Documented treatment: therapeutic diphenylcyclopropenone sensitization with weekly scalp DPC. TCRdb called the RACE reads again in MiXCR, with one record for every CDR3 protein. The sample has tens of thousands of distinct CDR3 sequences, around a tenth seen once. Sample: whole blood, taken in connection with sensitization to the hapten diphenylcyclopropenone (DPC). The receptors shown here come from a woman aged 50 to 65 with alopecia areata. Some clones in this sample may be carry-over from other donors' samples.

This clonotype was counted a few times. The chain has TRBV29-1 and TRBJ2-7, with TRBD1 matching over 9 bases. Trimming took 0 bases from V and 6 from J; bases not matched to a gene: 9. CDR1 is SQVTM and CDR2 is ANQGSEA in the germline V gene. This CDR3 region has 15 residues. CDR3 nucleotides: TGCAGCGTTGAAGATCCCCTGGGACAGGGTGGCGAGCAGTACTTC. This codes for CSVEDPLGQGGEQYF.

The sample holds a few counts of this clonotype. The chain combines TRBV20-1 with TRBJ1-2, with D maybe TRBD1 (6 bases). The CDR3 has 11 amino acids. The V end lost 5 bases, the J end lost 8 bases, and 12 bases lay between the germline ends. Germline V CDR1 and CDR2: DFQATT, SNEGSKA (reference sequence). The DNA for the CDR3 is TGCAGTGCTCCGACAGGATCCGGCTACACCTTC. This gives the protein CSAPTGSGYTF.

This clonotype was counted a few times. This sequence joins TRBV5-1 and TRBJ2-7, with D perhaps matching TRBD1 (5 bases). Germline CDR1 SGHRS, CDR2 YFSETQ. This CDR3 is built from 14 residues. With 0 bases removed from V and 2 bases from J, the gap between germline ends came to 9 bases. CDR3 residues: CASSLDRRTYEQYF. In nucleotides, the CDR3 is TGCGCCAGCAGCTTGGACAGGCGAACCTACGAGCAGTACTTC. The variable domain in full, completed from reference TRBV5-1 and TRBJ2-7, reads KAGVTQTPRYLIKTRGQQVTLSCSPISGHRSVSWYQQTPGQGLQFLFEYFSETQRNKGNFPGRFSGRQFSNSRSEMNVSTLELGDSALYLCASSLDRRTYEQYFGPGTRLTVT.

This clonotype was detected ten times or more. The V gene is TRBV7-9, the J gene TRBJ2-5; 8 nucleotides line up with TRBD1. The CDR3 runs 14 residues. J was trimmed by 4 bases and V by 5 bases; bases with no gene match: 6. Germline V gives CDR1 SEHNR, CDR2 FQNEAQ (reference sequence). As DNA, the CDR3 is TGTGCCAGCAGCCAGGACAGGGCCCCAGAGACCCAGTACTTC. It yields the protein CASSQDRAPETQYF.

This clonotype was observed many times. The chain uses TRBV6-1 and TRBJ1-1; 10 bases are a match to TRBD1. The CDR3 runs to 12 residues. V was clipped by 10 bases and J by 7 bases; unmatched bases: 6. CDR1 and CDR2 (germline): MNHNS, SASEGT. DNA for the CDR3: TGTGCCACCGGGACAGGGGATCTTGAAGCTTTCTTT. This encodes CATGTGDLEAFF.

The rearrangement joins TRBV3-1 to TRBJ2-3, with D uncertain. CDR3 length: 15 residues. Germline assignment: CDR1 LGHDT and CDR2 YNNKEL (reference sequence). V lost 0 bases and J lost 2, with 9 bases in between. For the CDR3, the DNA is TGTGCCAGCAGCCAAGATCGGGTAGTCACAGATACGCAGTATTTT. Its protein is CASSQDRVVTDTQYF.

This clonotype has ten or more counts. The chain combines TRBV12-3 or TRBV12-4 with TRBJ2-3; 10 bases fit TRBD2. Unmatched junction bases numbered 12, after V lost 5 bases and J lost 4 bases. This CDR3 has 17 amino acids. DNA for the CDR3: TGTGCCAGCAGTCCCTACCGACTAGCGGGCGGGGCAGATACGCAGTATTTT. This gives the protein CASSPYRLAGGADTQYF.

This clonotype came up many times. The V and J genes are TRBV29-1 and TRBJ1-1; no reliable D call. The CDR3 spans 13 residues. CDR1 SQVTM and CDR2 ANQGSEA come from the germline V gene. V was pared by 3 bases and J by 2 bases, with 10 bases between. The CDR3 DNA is TGCAGCGTTGAGAGGCAGTCAAACACTGAAGCTTTCTTT. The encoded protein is CSVERQSNTEAFF.

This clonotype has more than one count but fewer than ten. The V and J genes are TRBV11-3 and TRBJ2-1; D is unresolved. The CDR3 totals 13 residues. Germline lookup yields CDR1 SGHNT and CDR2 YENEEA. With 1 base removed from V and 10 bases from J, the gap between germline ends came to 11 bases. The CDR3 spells CASSLASGREQFF. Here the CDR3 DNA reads TGTGCCAGCAGCTTAGCTAGTGGCCGAGAGCAGTTCTTC.

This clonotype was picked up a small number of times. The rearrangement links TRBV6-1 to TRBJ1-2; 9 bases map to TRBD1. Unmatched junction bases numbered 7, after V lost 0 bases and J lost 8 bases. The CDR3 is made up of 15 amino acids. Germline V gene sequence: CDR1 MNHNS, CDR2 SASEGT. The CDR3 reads CASSEAWDRAGGYTF. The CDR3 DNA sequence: TGTGCCAGCAGTGAAGCGTGGGACAGGGCGGGAGGCTACACCTTC.

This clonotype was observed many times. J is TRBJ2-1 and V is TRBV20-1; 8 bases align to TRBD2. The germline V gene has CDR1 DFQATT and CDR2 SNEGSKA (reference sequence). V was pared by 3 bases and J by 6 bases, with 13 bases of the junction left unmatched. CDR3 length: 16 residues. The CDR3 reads CSASLLSGRAGNEQFF. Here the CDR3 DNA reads TGCAGTGCTAGCCTCCTCTCCGGGAGGGCCGGCAATGAGCAGTTCTTC.

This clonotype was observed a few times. CDR3 region: CASTPGQINYGYTF. The CDR3 nucleotides are TGTGCCAGTACACCGGGACAGATAAACTATGGCTACACCTTC. The chain employs TRBV19 and TRBJ1-2, with 7 bases that match TRBD1. CDR1 LNHDA and CDR2 SQIVND come from the germline V gene (reference sequence). With V trimmed by 7 bases and J by 2 bases, 7 bases remained unmatched. This CDR3 region has 14 residues.

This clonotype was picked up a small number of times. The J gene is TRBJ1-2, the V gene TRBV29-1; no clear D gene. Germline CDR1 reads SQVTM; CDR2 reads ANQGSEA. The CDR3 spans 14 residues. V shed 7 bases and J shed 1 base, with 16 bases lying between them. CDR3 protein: CSARPAGFNYGYTF. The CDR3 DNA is TGCAGCGCCAGACCGGCCGGCTTTAACTATGGCTACACCTTC.

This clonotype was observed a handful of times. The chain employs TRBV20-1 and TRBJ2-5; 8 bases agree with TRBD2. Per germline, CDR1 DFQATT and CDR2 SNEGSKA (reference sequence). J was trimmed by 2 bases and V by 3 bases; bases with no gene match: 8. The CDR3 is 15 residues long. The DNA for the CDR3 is TGCAGTGCTAGTTCGGGAGGGCCAACGCAAGAGACCCAGTACTTC. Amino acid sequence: CSASSGGPTQETQYF.

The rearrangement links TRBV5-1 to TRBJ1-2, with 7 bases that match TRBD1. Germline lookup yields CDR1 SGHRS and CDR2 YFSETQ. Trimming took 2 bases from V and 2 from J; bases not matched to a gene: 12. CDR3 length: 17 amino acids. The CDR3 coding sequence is TGCGCCAGCAGCTTCGGGACAGCTCATCCTCTCAACTATGGCTACACCTTC. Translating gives CASSFGTAHPLNYGYTF.

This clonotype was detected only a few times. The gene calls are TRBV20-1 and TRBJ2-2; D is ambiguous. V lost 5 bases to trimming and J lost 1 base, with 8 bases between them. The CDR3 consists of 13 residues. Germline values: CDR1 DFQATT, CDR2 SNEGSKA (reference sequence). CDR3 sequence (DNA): TGCAGTGCTGCAAGACGGAACACCGGGGAGCTGTTTTTT. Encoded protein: CSAARRNTGELFF.

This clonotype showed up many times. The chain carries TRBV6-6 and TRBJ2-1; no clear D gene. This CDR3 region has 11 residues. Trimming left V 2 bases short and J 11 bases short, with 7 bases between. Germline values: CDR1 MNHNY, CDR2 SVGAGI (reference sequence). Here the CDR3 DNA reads TGTGCCAGCAGTTACGGAAGGAAGCAGTTCTTC. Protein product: CASSYGRKQFF.

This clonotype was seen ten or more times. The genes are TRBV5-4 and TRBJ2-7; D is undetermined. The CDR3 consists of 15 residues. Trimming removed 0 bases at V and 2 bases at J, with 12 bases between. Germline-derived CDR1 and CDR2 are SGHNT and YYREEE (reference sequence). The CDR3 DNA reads TGTGCCAGCAGCTTGGCGGCAGGACGAGCCTACGAGCAGTACTTC. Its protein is CASSLAAGRAYEQYF.

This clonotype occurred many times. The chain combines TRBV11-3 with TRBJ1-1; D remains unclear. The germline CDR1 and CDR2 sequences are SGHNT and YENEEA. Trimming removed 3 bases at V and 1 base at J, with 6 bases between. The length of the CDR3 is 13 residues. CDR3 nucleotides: TGTGCCAGCAGCTTGGCCCCGAACACTGAAGCTTTCTTT. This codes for CASSLAPNTEAFF.

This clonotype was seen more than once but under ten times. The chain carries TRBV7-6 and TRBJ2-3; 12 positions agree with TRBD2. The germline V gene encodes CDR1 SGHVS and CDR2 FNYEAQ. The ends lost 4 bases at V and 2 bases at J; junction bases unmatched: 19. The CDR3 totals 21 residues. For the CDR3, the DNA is TGTGCCAGCAGCTCCCCGTCTTGGGCTAGCGGGAGGGCCTCCGACACAGATACGCAGTATTTT. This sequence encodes CASSSPSWASGRASDTDTQYF.

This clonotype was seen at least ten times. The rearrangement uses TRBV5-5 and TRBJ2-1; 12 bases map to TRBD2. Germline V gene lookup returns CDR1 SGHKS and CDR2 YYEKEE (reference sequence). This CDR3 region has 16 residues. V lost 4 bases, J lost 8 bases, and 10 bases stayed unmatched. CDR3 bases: TGTGCCAGCAGCCTATCTAGCGGGAGGGGTTTCTATGAGCAGTTCTTC. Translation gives CASSLSSGRGFYEQFF.

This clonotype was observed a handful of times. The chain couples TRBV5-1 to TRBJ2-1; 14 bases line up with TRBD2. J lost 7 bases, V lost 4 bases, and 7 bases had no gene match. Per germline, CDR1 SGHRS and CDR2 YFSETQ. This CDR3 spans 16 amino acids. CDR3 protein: CASSPLTSGRGNEQFF. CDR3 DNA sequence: TGCGCCAGCAGCCCCTTGACTAGCGGGAGGGGTAATGAGCAGTTCTTC.

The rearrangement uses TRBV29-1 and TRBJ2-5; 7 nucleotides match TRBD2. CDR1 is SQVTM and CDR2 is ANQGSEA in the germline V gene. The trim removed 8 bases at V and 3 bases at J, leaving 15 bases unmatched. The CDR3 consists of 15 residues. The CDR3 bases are TGCAGCCATTCCCCCGGGGCGGGAGATAAAGAGACCCAGTACTTC. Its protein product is CSHSPGAGDKETQYF.

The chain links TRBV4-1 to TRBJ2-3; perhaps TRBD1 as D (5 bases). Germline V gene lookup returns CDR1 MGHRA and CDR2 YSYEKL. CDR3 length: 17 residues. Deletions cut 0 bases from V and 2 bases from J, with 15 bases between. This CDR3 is CASSQDPGPASTDTQYF. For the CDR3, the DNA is TGCGCCAGCAGCCAAGACCCAGGGCCCGCGTCCACAGATACGCAGTATTTT.

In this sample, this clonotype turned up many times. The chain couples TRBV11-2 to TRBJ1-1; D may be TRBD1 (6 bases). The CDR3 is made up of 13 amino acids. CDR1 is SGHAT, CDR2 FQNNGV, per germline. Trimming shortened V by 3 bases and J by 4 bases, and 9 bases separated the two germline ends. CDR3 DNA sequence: TGTGCCAGCAGCTTCTCAGGGGTCACTGAAGCTTTCTTT. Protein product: CASSFSGVTEAFF.